The 15 T cell receptor beta chains below all came from one sample that was sequenced in a study of OX40 agonist ivuxolimab in advanced cancers. Sequenced by immunoSEQ multiplex PCR; TCRdb stores in-frame clones only, minus some. The sample contains more than 45,000 clones, about 85% of which appear only once. The specimen was CD4+ or CD8+ T cells sorted from blood, collected in a trial of the OX40 agonist ivuxolimab. These receptors were obtained from an adult with an advanced solid tumor such as melanoma, head and neck, liver or kidney cancer.

The rearrangement uses TRBV25-1 and TRBJ2-5, with D unresolved. This CDR3 region has 16 residues. CDR1 is MGHDK, CDR2 SYGVNS, per germline. V was pared by 0 bases and J by 0 bases, with 11 bases between. The CDR3 DNA sequence: TGTGCCAGCAGTGAATATGATCTGGGCAACCAAGAGACCCAGTACTTC. Its protein product is CASSEYDLGNQETQYF.

The table lists this clone with a count of one. Here the CDR3 DNA reads TGCGCCAGCAGCTTGGACGGGAACACCGGGGAGCTGTTTTTT. It encodes CASSLDGNTGELFF. V gene TRBV5-1 combines with J gene TRBJ2-2; D unresolved. Deletions cut 0 bases from V and 1 base from J, with 4 bases between. CDR1 and CDR2 (germline): SGHRS, YFSETQ. CDR3 size: 14 residues.

The genes are TRBV6-5 and TRBJ2-3; D is uncertain. Germline-derived CDR1 and CDR2 are MNHEY and SVGAGI. V gave up 5 bases and J gave up 6 bases, with 18 bases separating them. The CDR3 is made up of 15 amino acids. The CDR3 protein is CASSISRVPADTQYF. CDR3 sequence (DNA): TGTGCCAGCAGTATATCCCGGGTACCCGCGGATACGCAGTATTTT.

The rearrangement uses TRBV18 and TRBJ1-1; no clear D. Trimming cost V 4 bases and J 7 bases, with 16 bases left between them. The V gene's germline CDR1 is KGHSH and CDR2 LQKENI. The CDR3 has 14 residues. The CDR3 here is CASSLISGSGEAFF. The CDR3 nucleotides read TGTGCCAGCTCACTGATATCGGGATCTGGTGAAGCTTTCTTT.

The chain has TRBV28 and TRBJ2-1, with TRBD2 matching 8 bases. The V segment lost 7 bases and the J segment 6 bases; nucleotides outside the gene matches: 14. This CDR3 comprises 16 residues. Per germline, CDR1 MDHEN and CDR2 SYDVKM. The CDR3 coding sequence is TGTGCCAGCACCCAACTACCGGGACTAGGAGGCAATGAGCAGTTCTTC. It is translated as CASTQLPGLGGNEQFF.

Only one count was recorded for this clone. This chain joins TRBV19 and TRBJ1-5; 7 bases map to TRBD1. With 5 bases clipped from V and 5 bases from J, the junction kept 12 bases outside the gene matches. The CDR3 consists of 16 residues. Germline V gene sequence: CDR1 LNHDA, CDR2 SQIVND (reference sequence). In nucleotides, the CDR3 is TGTGCCAGTAGTGGGGGGCCGGGACAGCCATATCAGCCCCAGCATTTT. The encoded protein is CASSGGPGQPYQPQHF.

The chain employs TRBV2 and TRBJ2-1; 12 bases are a match to TRBD2. CDR3 length: 13 residues. Germline V gives CDR1 SNHLY, CDR2 FYNNEI. J was trimmed by 9 bases and V by 11 bases; bases with no gene match: 8. The CDR3 DNA reads TGTGCCGGGCGGACTAGCGGGATCAGTGAGCAGTTCTTC. Translated: CAGRTSGISEQFF.

The gene calls are TRBV7-9 and TRBJ1-1; D not resolved. The CDR3 sequence is 13 residues long. V lost 6 bases, J lost 5 bases, and 13 bases lay in between. Germline-derived CDR1 and CDR2 are SEHNR and FQNEAQ (reference sequence). This chain's CDR3 is CASRNPVGTEAFF. The CDR3 nucleotides read TGTGCCAGCAGGAATCCAGTGGGAACTGAAGCTTTCTTT.

This chain connects TRBV5-1 to TRBJ2-1, with D perhaps being TRBD1 or TRBD2 (7 bases each). This CDR3 region has 15 residues. Germline CDR1 and CDR2: SGHRS and YFSETQ. V dropped 4 bases and J dropped 7 bases, with 18 bases sitting between them. Here the CDR3 reads CASSPQGRGWNEQFF. In nucleotides, the CDR3 is TGCGCCAGCAGCCCACAGGGGAGGGGGTGGAATGAGCAGTTCTTC.

The rearrangement links TRBV7-2 to TRBJ2-3; D gene uncertain. V lost 5 bases, J lost 5 bases, and 8 bases lay in between. The CDR3 consists of 12 residues. Per germline, CDR1 SGHTA and CDR2 FQGNSA. CDR3 bases: TGTGCCAGCAGCGCAGTCGTAGATACGCAGTATTTT. It encodes CASSAVVDTQYF. Full variable domain (missing parts from reference TRBV7-2 and TRBJ2-3): GAGVSQSPSNKVTEKGKDVELRCDPISGHTALYWYRQSLGQGLEFLIYFQGNSAPDKSGLPSDRFSAERTGGSVSTLTIQRTQQEDSAVYLCASSAVVDTQYFGPGTRLTVL.

This sequence joins TRBV18 and TRBJ2-7; 7 positions agree with TRBD2. The CDR3 runs to 14 residues. Germline V gene sequence: CDR1 KGHSH, CDR2 LQKENI. Trimming cost V 6 bases and J 4 bases; bases outside gene matches: 9. CDR3 in DNA: TGTGCCAGCTCTCCGGCCAGCGGGGCATACGAGCAGTACTTC. Its protein is CASSPASGAYEQYF. Full variable domain (remainder filled in from reference TRBV18 and TRBJ2-7): NAGVMQNPRHLVRRRGQEARLRCSPMKGHSHVYWYRQLPEEGLKFMVYLQKENIIDESGMPKERFSAEFPKEGPSILRIQQVVRGDSAAYFCASSPASGAYEQYFGPGTRLTVT.

Comments on this clone: One junction end disagrees with the germline gene, perhaps due to a read error. This chain links TRBV7-7 with TRBJ2-1, with 7 bases lining up with TRBD2. The CDR3 is 15 residues long. CDR1 is SSHAT and CDR2 is FNYEAQ in the germline V gene (reference sequence). The DNA for the CDR3 is TGTGCTAGCAGCTTTAGGCGGGAGTCGGACAATGAGCAGTTCTTC. It specifies CASSFRRESDNEQFF.

V is TRBV6-1 and J is TRBJ2-1; a weak D match, TRBD2 (5 bases). Germline V lookup: CDR1 MNHNS, CDR2 SASEGT. V shed 6 bases and J shed 5 bases, with 11 bases lying between them. The CDR3 runs to 13 residues. CDR3 in DNA: TGTGCCAGCAGCTATGGACTGAACAATGAGCAGTTCTTC. Translating it yields CASSYGLNNEQFF.

The chain links TRBV28 to TRBJ2-1, with 9 bases identical to TRBD1. Trimming took 7 bases from V and 7 from J; bases not matched to a gene: 11. The CDR3 runs to 15 residues. Germline-derived CDR1 and CDR2 are MDHEN and SYDVKM. The CDR3 loop is CASIPSDRGYNEQFF. CDR3 DNA: TGTGCCAGCATCCCTTCGGACAGGGGTTATAATGAGCAGTTCTTC.

The chain is built from TRBV5-1 and TRBJ2-5; 7 bases map to TRBD1. Per germline, CDR1 SGHRS and CDR2 YFSETQ. With 2 bases clipped from V and 5 bases from J, the junction kept 6 bases outside the gene matches. CDR3 length: 14 amino acids. The CDR3 protein is CASSLRQGSETQYF. CDR3 coding DNA: TGCGCCAGCAGCTTAAGACAGGGAAGCGAGACCCAGTACTTC. Together with reference TRBV5-1 and TRBJ2-5, the CDR3 gives the full variable domain: KAGVTQTPRYLIKTRGQQVTLSCSPISGHRSVSWYQQTPGQGLQFLFEYFSETQRNKGNFPGRFSGRQFSNSRSEMNVSTLELGDSALYLCASSLRQGSETQYFGPGTRLLVL.